A single sample is the source of the 15 T cell receptor beta chains below, sequenced in a study of blood T cells in healthy people across ages. A second PCR, run for about 7 to 12 cycles, used a sample-barcoded 5' primer plus a J-beta primer mix. TCRdb re-called the 5' RACE reads with MiXCR, one entry per CDR3 protein. Of roughly 1,300,000 distinct CDR3 sequences listed, around 59% are singletons. Source material: blood. These receptors originate from a man younger than 35 in good health.

The chain uses TRBV29-1 and TRBJ2-1, with TRBD2 identical over 9 bases. Germline assignment: CDR1 SQVTM and CDR2 ANQGSEA. V lost 1 base to trimming and J lost 5 bases; unmatched junction nucleotides: 3. The CDR3 consists of 14 residues. CDR3 sequence reads: CSVEGWTSDNEQFF. DNA of the CDR3: TGCAGCGTTGAAGGGTGGACTAGCGACAATGAGCAGTTCTTC.

The rearrangement uses TRBV20-1 and TRBJ2-1; 7 bases agree with TRBD1. This CDR3 region has 14 residues. Germline CDR1 reads DFQATT; CDR2 reads SNEGSKA (reference sequence). V dropped 5 bases and J dropped 0; count of bases not matched to a gene: 4. In DNA form, the CDR3 reads TGCAGTGCTTTCGACAGGGACTCCTACAATGAGCAGTTCTTC. This encodes CSAFDRDSYNEQFF.

The chain joins TRBV10-1 to TRBJ2-4; D remains unclear. The end of the DNA aligns better with TRBJ2-7, so the J call may be wrong. In germline, CDR1 is WNHNN, CDR2 SYGVQD (reference sequence). CDR3 length: 13 residues. The CDR3 here is CASSESMLGEQYF. CDR3 bases: TGCGCCAGCAGTGAGTCGATGTTGGGCGAGCAGTACTTC.

The chain combines TRBV18 with TRBJ2-7, with D possibly matching TRBD1 (5 bases). This CDR3 is built from 14 residues. The germline gives CDR1 KGHSH, CDR2 LQKENI. The V end was cut by 6 bases, the J end by 0 bases, with 12 bases between. CDR3 in DNA: TGTGCCAGCTCGTTTTTTGGGGCCTCCTACGAGCAGTACTTC. This sequence encodes CASSFFGASYEQYF.

The CDR3 is CASSRIVNEQYF. CDR3 nucleotides: TGTGCCAGCAGCCGGATAGTAAACGAGCAGTACTTC. V and J are TRBV3-1 and TRBJ2-5; D is uncertain. The DNA end lines up better with TRBJ2-7; the J call may be wrong. CDR3 length: 12 residues. Germline V CDR1 and CDR2: LGHDT, YNNKEL (reference sequence).

The CDR3 protein is CASRDGQSNYGYTF. CDR3 coding DNA: TGTGCCAGCAGAGATGGACAGTCGAACTATGGCTACACCTTC. The chain carries TRBV6-5 and TRBJ1-2, with D possibly TRBD1 on 6 matching bases. Germline assignment: CDR1 MNHEY and CDR2 SVGAGI. The CDR3 has 14 amino acids. V was shortened by 6 bases and J by 2 bases, with 13 bases between the two germline ends.

The V gene is TRBV9, the J gene TRBJ2-3; TRBD2 matches 12 bases. The V gene's germline CDR1 is SGDLS and CDR2 YYNGEE. V gave up 3 bases and J gave up 0 bases; unmatched junction bases: 8. This CDR3 contains 18 residues. The CDR3 sequence: CASSDGLAGFPSTDTQYF. The CDR3 DNA reads TGTGCCAGCAGCGACGGACTAGCGGGGTTCCCTAGCACAGATACGCAGTATTTT.

The chain joins TRBV6-1 to TRBJ2-1, with TRBD2 matching 16 bases. V lost 5 bases and J lost 2; bases outside the gene matches: 3. This CDR3 contains 17 residues. Germline-derived CDR1 and CDR2 are MNHNS and SASEGT. CDR3 sequence reads: CASSKGLAGGPYNEQFF. CDR3 in DNA: TGTGCCAGCAGTAAGGGACTAGCGGGAGGGCCCTACAATGAGCAGTTCTTC.

This clonotype was seen only a few times. The rearrangement links TRBV10-3 to TRBJ1-3, with D unresolved. CDR1 is ENHRY, CDR2 SYGVKD, per germline. This CDR3 is 14 amino acids long. Between the trimmed V and J ends, which lost 0 bases and 1 base, there was a span of 4 bases. CDR3 sequence reads: CAISESGSGNTIYF. DNA for the CDR3: TGTGCCATCAGTGAGTCAGGGTCTGGAAACACCATATATTTT.

This chain joins TRBV7-2 and TRBJ2-1; 8 bases fit TRBD1. Per germline, CDR1 SGHTA and CDR2 FQGNSA. The CDR3 contains 14 residues. V lost 6 bases to trimming and J lost 5 bases; unmatched junction nucleotides: 6. The CDR3 DNA is TGTGCCAGCAGTTGGACAGGGATACACAATGAGCAGTTCTTC. Its translation is CASSWTGIHNEQFF.

The chain is built from TRBV12-3 or TRBV12-4 and TRBJ2-7; TRBD2 might be the D (5 bases). Trimming stripped 2 bases from V and 6 bases from J, with 20 bases between. The CDR3 has 16 amino acids. The CDR3 is CASSLTFERQNSEQYF. In DNA form, the CDR3 reads TGTGCCAGCAGTTTAACTTTCGAGCGGCAGAACTCCGAGCAGTACTTC.

This chain uses TRBV4-1 with TRBJ1-1, with TRBD1 as a possible D gene (5 bases). The germline V and J ends were trimmed by 2 bases and 5 bases, with 18 bases remaining between them. The CDR3 sequence is 16 residues long. Germline V gives CDR1 MGHRA, CDR2 YSYEKL. The CDR3 coding sequence is TGCGCCAGCAGCCAATCCCCAGGGTCGGGGGTAACTGAAGCTTTCTTT. It encodes CASSQSPGSGVTEAFF.

The chain has TRBV4-1 and TRBJ2-7; perhaps TRBD1 as D (6 bases). V was shortened by 1 base and J by 3 bases, with 10 bases between the two germline ends. The CDR3 has 14 residues. Germline assignment: CDR1 MGHRA and CDR2 YSYEKL. As DNA, the CDR3 is TGCGCCAGCAGCCAAGTAGTACAGGGCTACGAGCAGTACTTC. Encoded protein: CASSQVVQGYEQYF.

The sample holds a few counts of this clonotype. This sequence joins TRBV2 and TRBJ1-1; D ambiguous. CDR1 is SNHLY, CDR2 FYNNEI, per germline. The CDR3 consists of 13 residues. The V and J ends lost 1 base and 4 bases respectively, with 7 bases between them. CDR3 sequence reads: CASSEGSGTEAFF. CDR3 coding DNA: TGTGCCAGCAGTGAAGGGTCGGGCACTGAAGCTTTCTTT.

The chain joins TRBV12-3 or TRBV12-4 to TRBJ2-2; 9 nucleotides match TRBD1. Trimming cost V 4 bases and J 8 bases; bases outside gene matches: 5. The CDR3 is 14 residues long. The CDR3 DNA sequence: TGTGCCAGCAGTTATCGACAGGGGGAAGGGGAGCTGTTTTTT. Protein product: CASSYRQGEGELFF.